The 12 T cell receptor beta chains presented below share a single source sample, sequenced in a study of blood T cell repertoires in COVID-19 (dated by TCRdb to 2020 to 2022). The library was built by means of the immunoSEQ multiplex PCR assay. TCRdb took over this immuneACCESS table, retaining in-frame rearrangements with V and J assigned. Such tables are incomplete; in checked studies, under half of the missing clones stem from an unresolved V gene, and the remainder is unexplained. The sample includes 330,000 or so clones, with about nine tenths observed a single time. The leading ten clones occupy roughly a tenth of the sample. Specimen: peripheral blood. All receptors derive from a man aged 25-45 years with COVID-19, enrolled during active disease.

The chain recombines TRBV7-2 with TRBJ2-3; 9 nucleotides agree with TRBD2. V trimming: 0 bases; J trimming: 6 bases; junction bases outside the gene matches: 7. Germline lookup yields CDR1 SGHTA and CDR2 FQGNSA. The CDR3 totals 16 residues. The CDR3 is CASSLAGGGGIDTQYF. The CDR3 DNA reads as TGTGCCAGCAGCTTAGCTGGCGGGGGGGGGATCGATACGCAGTATTTT.

CDR3 residues: CASSLRFTYTEAFF. As DNA, the CDR3 is TGTGCCAGCAGTCTTCGATTCACTTACACTGAAGCTTTCTTT. The gene calls are TRBV6-2 or TRBV6-3 and TRBJ1-1; D gene ambiguous. The ends were cut back, 5 bases at V and 3 bases at J, with 13 bases in the middle. Germline assignment: CDR1 MNHEY and CDR2 SVGEGT. There are 14 residues in the CDR3.

This sequence joins TRBV5-4 and TRBJ1-2, with D unclear. V lost 2 bases and J 8 bases, leaving 16 bases between the germline ends. The CDR3 runs 14 residues. Germline V gene lookup returns CDR1 SGHNT and CDR2 YYREEE (reference sequence). The CDR3 DNA follows: TGTGCCAGCAGCTTTACCAGCCGGGAACGGGGCTACACCTTC. Its translation is CASSFTSRERGYTF.

This chain uses TRBV28 with TRBJ2-1; 8 bases line up with TRBD1. After removal of 7 bases from V and 4 bases from J, the junction contained 9 bases not matched to a gene. The CDR3 is 15 residues long. The germline V gene encodes CDR1 MDHEN and CDR2 SYDVKM. The CDR3: CASTELDRDYNEQFF. The DNA for the CDR3 is TGTGCCAGCACTGAACTGGACAGGGATTACAATGAGCAGTTCTTC.

The chain joins TRBV5-4 to TRBJ2-7, with 7 bases that match TRBD1. With V trimmed by 3 bases and J by 4 bases, 7 bases remained unmatched. Germline V gene lookup returns CDR1 SGHNT and CDR2 YYREEE (reference sequence). This CDR3 is built from 14 residues. The chain's CDR3 is CASSYGQEGYEQYF. The CDR3 DNA reads as TGTGCCAGCAGCTATGGACAGGAAGGTTACGAGCAGTACTTC.

This clone was picked up a small number of times. This chain uses TRBV28 with TRBJ1-1; D is possibly TRBD1 (5 bases). Deletions cut 5 bases from V and 3 bases from J, with 7 bases between. The CDR3 is 12 amino acids. The germline gives CDR1 MDHEN, CDR2 SYDVKM. The CDR3: CASSGTYTEAFF. CDR3 sequence (DNA): TGTGCCAGCAGTGGGACTTACACTGAAGCTTTCTTT. The variable domain in full, with the rest retrieved from reference TRBV28 and TRBJ1-1, is DVKVTQSSRYLVKRTGEKVFLECVQDMDHENMFWYRQDPGLGLRLIYFSYDVKMKEKGDIPEGYSVSREKKERFSLILESASTNQTSMYLCASSGTYTEAFFGQGTRLTVV.

This clone came up once. The chain is built from TRBV4-3 and TRBJ2-3; 7 nucleotides agree with TRBD2. Germline values: CDR1 LGHNA, CDR2 YSLEER. The CDR3 length is 15 residues. V dropped 5 bases and J dropped 4; count of bases not matched to a gene: 9. DNA of the CDR3: TGCGCCAGCAGCTCCCTCCCCGGGAGGTCAGATACGCAGTATTTT. Translation: CASSSLPGRSDTQYF.

The rearrangement joins TRBV6-2 or TRBV6-3 to TRBJ1-1, with D uncertain. The CDR3 has 15 amino acids. Deletions cut 2 bases from V and 4 bases from J, with 14 bases between. Germline V gene sequence: CDR1 MNHEY, CDR2 SVGEGT. For the CDR3, the DNA is TGTGCCAGCAGTTACCCGGGTCGATTAAGCACTGAAGCTTTCTTT. Its translation: CASSYPGRLSTEAFF.

The chain joins TRBV5-1 to TRBJ2-5, with 7 positions matching TRBD2. V shed 5 bases, J shed 3 bases, and the junction held 13 bases outside the gene matches. There are 16 residues in the CDR3. The V gene's germline CDR1 is SGHRS and CDR2 YFSETQ. CDR3 sequence: CASSGGTKAGKETQYF. The CDR3 nucleotides are TGCGCCAGCAGTGGGGGTACCAAAGCGGGGAAAGAGACCCAGTACTTC.

The chain has TRBV7-3 and TRBJ1-6; TRBD1 matches 7 bases. Per the germline V gene, CDR1 is SGHTA and CDR2 is FQGTGA. Trimming cost V 4 bases and J 9 bases; bases outside gene matches: 9. The CDR3 covers 15 residues. The CDR3 nucleotides are TGTGCCAGCAGCTCCTCGACAGGGCGGGCTTCACCCCTCCACTTT. As protein: CASSSSTGRASPLHF.

This clone has only one observation. The genes are TRBV11-2 and TRBJ2-1; no firm D call. Trimming took off 0 bases at V and 4 bases at J, with 10 bases between the two ends. The germline CDR1 and CDR2 sequences are SGHAT and FQNNGV. This CDR3 is built from 15 residues. The CDR3 sequence: CASSLEVSRYNEQFF. The DNA for the CDR3 is TGTGCCAGCAGCTTAGAAGTATCCAGGTACAATGAGCAGTTCTTC. Using reference TRBV11-2 and TRBJ2-1 for the parts outside the CDR3, the full variable domain is EAGVAQSPRYKIIEKRQSVAFWCNPISGHATLYWYQQILGQGPKLLIQFQNNGVVDDSQLPKDRFSAERLKGVDSTLKIQPAKLEDSAVYLCASSLEVSRYNEQFFGPGTRLTVL.

This clone was found once. This sequence joins TRBV3-1 (or the pseudogene TRBV3-2) and TRBJ1-2; no firm D call. The CDR3 sequence is 11 residues long. V dropped 6 bases and J dropped 4 bases, with 6 bases sitting between them. Germline CDR1 and CDR2: LGHDT and YNNKEL (reference sequence). The CDR3 nucleotides are TGTGCCAGCAGGGGGAGCTATGGCTACACCTTC. This sequence encodes CASRGSYGYTF.